Below, 6 T cell receptor beta chains from the same sample are listed, as sequenced in a study of cytomegalovirus exposure and HLA in healthy donors. The primer mix had 60 Vbeta and 13 Jbeta primers. Assay used: immunoSEQ multiplex PCR; TCRdb lists only in-frame clones, some missing. The sample yields under 200,000 clones, under 85% seen once. The sequenced sample was PBMCs. The receptors were gathered from a woman between 25 and 40 years old in good health and CMV-seronegative.

V and J are TRBV5-1 and TRBJ2-2; 8 positions match TRBD1. J was trimmed by 7 bases and V by 4 bases; bases with no gene match: 6. The CDR3 is made up of 14 amino acids. Germline-derived CDR1 and CDR2 are SGHRS and YFSETQ. CDR3 nucleotide sequence: TGCGCCAGCAGCCCGAGGACAGGGCACGGGGAGCTGTTTTTT. It translates to CASSPRTGHGELFF.

This chain uses TRBV29-1 with TRBJ1-1, with D possibly matching TRBD1 (6 bases). CDR1 SQVTM and CDR2 ANQGSEA come from the germline V gene. The V and J ends lost 6 bases and 3 bases respectively, with 20 bases between them. The CDR3 runs 15 residues. CDR3 region: CSVPGGGGGYTEAFF. CDR3 sequence (DNA): TGCAGCGTCCCGGGGGGCGGTGGGGGCTACACTGAAGCTTTCTTT.

V gene TRBV12-5 combines with J gene TRBJ1-2, with D uncertain. Germline V gives CDR1 LGHNT, CDR2 FRNRAP. V was shortened by 2 bases and J by 6 bases, with 13 bases between the two germline ends. The CDR3 covers 14 residues. This CDR3 reads CASGLWEGQDGYTF. The CDR3 nucleotides read TGTGCTAGTGGTTTGTGGGAGGGTCAGGATGGCTACACCTTC.

This clone was counted between two and nine times. CDR3 DNA: TGCGCCAGCAGTGTACTGACTAGCGGGGGGAGCAATGAGCAGTTCTTC. Translated, it gives CASSVLTSGGSNEQFF. The chain links TRBV10-2 to TRBJ2-1; 13 bases align to TRBD2. After removal of 4 bases from V and 6 bases from J, the junction contained 6 bases not matched to a gene. The germline V gene has CDR1 WSHSY and CDR2 SAAADI. The CDR3 runs to 16 residues.

The rearrangement uses TRBV6-5 and TRBJ1-1; D not resolved. The V end was cut by 5 bases, the J end by 2 bases, with 15 bases between. CDR1 and CDR2 (germline): MNHEY, SVGAGI. CDR3 length: 15 residues. The DNA for the CDR3 is TGTGCCAGCAGTCCCCTGGGCGGACTTAACACTGAAGCTTTCTTT. Its translation is CASSPLGGLNTEAFF.

This chain joins TRBV18 and TRBJ1-6; 10 nucleotides match TRBD1. V was clipped by 3 bases and J by 8 bases; unmatched bases: 4. This CDR3 is 15 amino acids long. Per the germline V gene, CDR1 is KGHSH and CDR2 is LQKENI. The CDR3: CASSPLTGGDSPLHF. CDR3 coding DNA: TGTGCCAGCTCACCGCTGACAGGGGGCGATTCACCCCTCCACTTT. Complete variable domain (other parts from reference TRBV18 and TRBJ1-6): NAGVMQNPRHLVRRRGQEARLRCSPMKGHSHVYWYRQLPEEGLKFMVYLQKENIIDESGMPKERFSAEFPKEGPSILRIQQVVRGDSAAYFCASSPLTGGDSPLHFGNGTRLTVT.